This TCR beta chain was recovered during a study of cytomegalovirus exposure and HLA in healthy donors (dated by TCRdb to the late 2010s). The study in broad terms: A later analysis indicated that the 130 or so validation repertoires were generated on the platform also employed for the 670 or so repertoires of the first cohort. To predict cytomegalovirus infection status, the study combined high-throughput TCR immunosequencing, statistical association of individual TCRs with disease status, and machine learning. The aim of the study was to test whether cataloging public T cell receptors could identify signatures of past pathogen exposure. A separate validation cohort of 100 to 150 different subjects was used in addition to the approximately 610-subject first cohort. Paper-wide results and their limitations: The study listed 164 TCR beta chains as associated with cytomegalovirus. The classifier was reported to diagnose cytomegalovirus status with high specificity and sensitivity in both the original cohort and the validation cohort. Most TCR sequences were seen in very few donors, while some public TCRs were found in many individuals. In vitro tests confirmed that a few of the cytomegalovirus-associated TCR beta chains recognize cytomegalovirus antigens. The validation cohort had no HLA typing available for a later analysis, so co-occurrence within that cohort was assessed over all 120 or so repertoires. Subsequent analysis determined that TCRs grouped into clusters in the first cohort also showed a tendency toward co-occurrence across the roughly 120 validation repertoires, and 85% to 95% of cluster scores exceeded 0. The authors suggested that the approach could potentially be generalized to other disease states and immunological phenotypes.

Notes on this clone: The antigen this receptor binds is unknown. No base quality values were provided; no much bigger clone lies one nucleotide off.

The donors belonged to the validation cohort of about 110 subjects, which was separate from the approximately 700-subject first cohort. Counted from cysteine to phenylalanine, this CDR3 has 16 amino acids. Only the CDR3 DNA stays, 48 bases, in frame from base 1. V is cut back by 5 bases and J by 5 bases, with 12 bases in the junction unmatched. Via the germline V gene, CDR1 is SNHLY and CDR2 FYNNEI. The receptor library was made with the immunoSEQ multiplex PCR assay. On the study's bioinformatics: A statistical classification framework was developed to diagnose cytomegalovirus status using the catalog of TCR beta chain sequences. Not all clones reach the TCRdb copy of this immuneACCESS table, which keeps in-frame sequences only. Checked studies attribute under half of the gap to unresolved V genes and leave the rest unexplained. That table supplies the V and J calls and clone size; D and trimming were determined from the DNA. A total of 150,000 to 250,000 clones appear in this sample, 80% to 90% of them only once. The ten biggest clones cover over 10% of the sample.

This TCR was sampled from a woman aged 25-40 years in good health and CMV-seropositive. This chain is built from TRBV2 and TRBJ2-5; 9 bases in the junction line up with TRBD2. Sequenced: PBMCs. CDR3 sequence: CASSLGVAGAGETQYF. The base sequence is TGTGCCAGCAGTTTGGGTGTAGCGGGAGCGGGGGAGACCCAGTACTTC.